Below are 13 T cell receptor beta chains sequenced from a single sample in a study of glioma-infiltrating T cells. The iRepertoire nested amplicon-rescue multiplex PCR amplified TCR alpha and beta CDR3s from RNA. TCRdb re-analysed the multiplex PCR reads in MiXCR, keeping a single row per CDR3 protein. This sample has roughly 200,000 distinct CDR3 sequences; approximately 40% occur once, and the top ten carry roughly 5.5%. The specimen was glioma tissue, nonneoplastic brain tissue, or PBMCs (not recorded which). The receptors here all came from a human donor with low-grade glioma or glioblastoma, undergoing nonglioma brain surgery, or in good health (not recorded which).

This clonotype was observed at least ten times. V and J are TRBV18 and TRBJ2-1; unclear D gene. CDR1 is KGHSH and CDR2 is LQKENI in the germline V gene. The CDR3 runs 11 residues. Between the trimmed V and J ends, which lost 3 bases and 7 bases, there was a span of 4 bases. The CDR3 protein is CASSPENEQFF. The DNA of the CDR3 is TGTGCCAGCTCACCCGAAAATGAGCAGTTCTTC.

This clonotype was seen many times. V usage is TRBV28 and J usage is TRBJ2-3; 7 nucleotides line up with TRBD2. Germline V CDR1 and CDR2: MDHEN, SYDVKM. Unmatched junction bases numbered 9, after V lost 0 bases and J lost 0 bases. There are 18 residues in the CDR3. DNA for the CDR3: TGTGCCAGCAGTTTATGGGCTAGCGGAGTGACTAGCACAGATACGCAGTATTTT. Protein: CASSLWASGVTSTDTQYF.

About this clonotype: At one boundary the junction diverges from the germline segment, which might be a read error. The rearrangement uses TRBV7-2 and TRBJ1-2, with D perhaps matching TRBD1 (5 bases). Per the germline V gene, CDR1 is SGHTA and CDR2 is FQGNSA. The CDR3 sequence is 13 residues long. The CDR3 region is CASSSAAGHGYTF. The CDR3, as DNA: TGTGCCAGCAGCTCAGCGGCAGGGCATGGTTACACCTTC. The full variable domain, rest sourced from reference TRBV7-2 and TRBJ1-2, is GAGVSQSPSNKVTEKGKDVELRCDPISGHTALYWYRQSLGQGLEFLIYFQGNSAPDKSGLPSDRFSAERTGGSVSTLTIQRTQQEDSAVYLCASSSAAGHGYTFGSGTRLTVV.

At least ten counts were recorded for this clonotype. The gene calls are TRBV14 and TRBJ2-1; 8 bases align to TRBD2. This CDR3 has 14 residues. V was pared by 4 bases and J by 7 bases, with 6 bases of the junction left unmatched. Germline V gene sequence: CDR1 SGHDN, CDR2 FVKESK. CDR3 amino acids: CASSPTGGGNEQFF. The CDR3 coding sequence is TGTGCCAGCAGCCCTACGGGGGGGGGGAATGAGCAGTTCTTC.

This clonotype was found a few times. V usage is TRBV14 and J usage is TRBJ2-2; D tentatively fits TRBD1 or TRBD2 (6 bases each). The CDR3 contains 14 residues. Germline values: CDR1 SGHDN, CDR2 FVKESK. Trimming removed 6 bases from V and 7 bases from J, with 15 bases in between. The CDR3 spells CASSSLQGGGELFF. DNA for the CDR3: TGTGCCAGCAGTTCATTACAGGGAGGCGGGGAGCTGTTTTTT. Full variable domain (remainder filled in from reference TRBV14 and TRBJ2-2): EAGVTQFPSHSVIEKGQTVTLRCDPISGHDNLYWYRRVMGKEIKFLLHFVKESKQDESGMPNNRFLAERTGGTYSTLKVQPAELEDSGVYFCASSSLQGGGELFFGEGSRLTVL.

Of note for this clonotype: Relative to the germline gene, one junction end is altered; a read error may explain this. CDR3 DNA: TGCGCCAGCCGTTCCGTCCAAGAGACCGAGTACTTC. This sequence encodes CASRSVQETEYF. The chain recombines TRBV10-2 with TRBJ2-5; D gene ambiguous. CDR1 WSHSY and CDR2 SAAADI come from the germline V gene. The CDR3 sequence is 12 residues long.

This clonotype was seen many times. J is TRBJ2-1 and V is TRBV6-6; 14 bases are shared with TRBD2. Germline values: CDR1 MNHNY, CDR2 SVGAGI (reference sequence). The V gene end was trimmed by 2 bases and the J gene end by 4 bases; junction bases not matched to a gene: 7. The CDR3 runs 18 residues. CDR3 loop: CASSYGTSGSLSYNEQFF. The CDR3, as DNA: TGTGCCAGCAGTTACGGGACTAGCGGGAGTCTCTCTTACAATGAGCAGTTCTTC.

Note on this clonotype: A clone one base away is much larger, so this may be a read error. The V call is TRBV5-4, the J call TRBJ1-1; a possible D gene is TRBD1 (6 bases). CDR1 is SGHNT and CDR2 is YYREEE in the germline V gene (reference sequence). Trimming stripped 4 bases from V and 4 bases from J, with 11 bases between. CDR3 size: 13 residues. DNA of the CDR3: TGTGCCAGCAGCACAAGGGGGACCACTGAAGCTTTCTTT. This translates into CASSTRGTTEAFF.

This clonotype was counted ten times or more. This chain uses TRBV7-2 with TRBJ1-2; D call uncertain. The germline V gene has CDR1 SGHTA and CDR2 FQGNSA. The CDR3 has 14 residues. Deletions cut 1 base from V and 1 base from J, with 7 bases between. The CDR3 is CASSLEGVNYGYTF. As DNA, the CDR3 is TGTGCCAGCAGCTTAGAAGGAGTTAACTATGGCTACACCTTC.

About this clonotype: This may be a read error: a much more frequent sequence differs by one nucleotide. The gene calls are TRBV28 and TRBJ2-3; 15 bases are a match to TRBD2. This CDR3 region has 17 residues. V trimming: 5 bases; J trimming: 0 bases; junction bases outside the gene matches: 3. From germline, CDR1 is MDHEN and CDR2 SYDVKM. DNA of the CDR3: TGTGCCAGCAGTCACGGACTAGCGGGAGGGAGCACAGATACGCAGTATTTT. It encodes CASSHGLAGGSTDTQYF.

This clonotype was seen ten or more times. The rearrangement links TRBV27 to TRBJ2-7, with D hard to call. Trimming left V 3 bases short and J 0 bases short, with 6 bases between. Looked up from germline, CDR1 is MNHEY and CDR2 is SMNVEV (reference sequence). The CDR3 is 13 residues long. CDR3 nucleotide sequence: TGTGCCAGCAGTTTCCGCAGCTCCTACGAGCAGTACTTC. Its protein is CASSFRSSYEQYF.

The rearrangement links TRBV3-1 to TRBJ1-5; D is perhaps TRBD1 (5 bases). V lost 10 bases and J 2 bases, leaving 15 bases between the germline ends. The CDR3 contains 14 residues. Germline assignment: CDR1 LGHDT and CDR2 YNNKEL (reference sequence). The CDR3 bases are TGTGCCATCAGTCCAGGGAGACGCAATCAGCCCCAGCATTTT. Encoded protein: CAISPGRRNQPQHF.

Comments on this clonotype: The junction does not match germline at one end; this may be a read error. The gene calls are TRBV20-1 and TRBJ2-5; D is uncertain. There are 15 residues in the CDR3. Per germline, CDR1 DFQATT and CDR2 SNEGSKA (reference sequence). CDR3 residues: CSARDPVRATETEYF. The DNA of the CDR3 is TGCAGTGCTAGAGATCCGGTACGGGCCACGGAGACCGAGTACTTC.